Below, 28 T cell receptor beta chains from the same sample are listed, as sequenced in a study of cytomegalovirus exposure and HLA in healthy donors. Use of 60 Vbeta and 13 Jbeta primers characterized the PCR. Produced via immunoSEQ multiplex PCR; TCRdb's table is partial and in-frame only. The sample shows about 93,000 clones, about four fifths of them seen only once. Sequencing input: PBMCs. Receptors were obtained from a woman between 40 and 55 years old in good health and CMV-seronegative.

The V and J genes are TRBV28 and TRBJ2-5; the match to TRBD2 covers 9 bases. Germline V gives CDR1 MDHEN, CDR2 SYDVKM. With 5 bases clipped from V and 9 bases from J, the junction kept 10 bases outside the gene matches. This CDR3 is 14 amino acids long. The CDR3 DNA reads as TGTGCCAGCAGTCCCCAAGCGGGGGGAGGGGCCCAGTACTTC. Its translation is CASSPQAGGGAQYF.

This sequence joins TRBV7-8 and TRBJ2-7; a weak D match, TRBD1 (6 bases). Germline values: CDR1 SGHVS, CDR2 FQNEAQ. Trimming stripped 5 bases from V and 5 bases from J, with 16 bases between. The CDR3 loop spans 14 amino acids. CDR3 sequence (DNA): TGTGCCAGCAGCGAAGGGGGTGTTCCAGACGAGCAGTACTTC. It specifies CASSEGGVPDEQYF.

Concerning this clone: The junction departs from germline at one end; a sequencing error may be responsible. The chain couples TRBV7-9 to TRBJ2-2; 10 bases line up with TRBD2. The CDR3 runs 15 residues. Germline assignment: CDR1 SEHNR and CDR2 FQNEAQ (reference sequence). CDR3 bases: TGTTCCAGCAGCTTAGGCGGGACTAGCGCCGGGGAGCTGTTTTTT. It yields the protein CSSSLGGTSAGELFF.

This clone was observed a few times. The genes are TRBV5-6 and TRBJ1-2; D call uncertain. V gave up 0 bases and J gave up 4 bases, with 13 bases separating them. Germline-derived CDR1 and CDR2 are SGHDT and YYEEEE. The CDR3 spans 15 residues. The CDR3 is CASSLVTRPIYGYTF. DNA of the CDR3: TGTGCCAGCAGCTTGGTTACGCGGCCGATCTATGGCTACACCTTC. Variable domain in full (rest from reference TRBV5-6 and TRBJ1-2): DAGVTQSPTHLIKTRGQQVTLRCSPKSGHDTVSWYQQALGQGPQFIFQYYEEEERQRGNFPDRFSGHQFPNYSSELNVNALLLGDSALYLCASSLVTRPIYGYTFGSGTRLTVV.

The chain uses TRBV4-2 and TRBJ2-3; D not certain. Germline V gene data show CDR1 as LGHNA and CDR2 as YNFKEQ. V lost 1 base, J lost 2 bases, and 7 bases lay in between. The CDR3 is 14 residues long. The CDR3 protein is CASSQVASTDTQYF. DNA of the CDR3: TGTGCCAGCAGCCAAGTAGCTTCCACAGATACGCAGTATTTT.

For this clone: Germline is not matched at one junction end, which may reflect a read error. The chain has TRBV4-2 and TRBJ2-1, with 12 bases fitting TRBD1. Per the germline V gene, CDR1 is LGHNA and CDR2 is YNFKEQ. This CDR3 region has 15 residues. The CDR3 is CANSLGQGAENEQFF. In DNA form, the CDR3 reads TGTGCCAACAGCCTGGGACAGGGGGCGGAGAATGAGCAGTTCTTC.

CDR3 sequence: CASRGQGLAGEADTQYF. CDR3 DNA sequence: TGTGCCAGCAGGGGACAGGGGTTAGCGGGAGAGGCAGATACGCAGTATTTT. The V gene is TRBV28, the J gene TRBJ2-3; a possible D gene is TRBD1 (10 bases). V lost 6 bases and J 4 bases, leaving 23 bases between the germline ends. This CDR3 spans 17 amino acids. Germline V CDR1 and CDR2: MDHEN, SYDVKM.

This clone is a singleton in its sample. The same CDR3 is also encoded by other DNA sequences in this sample. V usage is TRBV28 and J usage is TRBJ2-5; 8 bases match TRBD1. V gave up 2 bases and J gave up 5 bases; unmatched junction bases: 7. Germline loops: CDR1 MDHEN, CDR2 SYDVKM. The CDR3 consists of 15 residues. The CDR3 DNA follows: TGTGCCAGCAGTTTAGGACAGGGTGAGGAGGAGACCCAGTACTTC. Encoded protein: CASSLGQGEEETQYF.

This clone showed up just a few times. The J gene is TRBJ1-1, the V gene TRBV19, with 10 positions matching TRBD1. Germline V gives CDR1 LNHDA, CDR2 SQIVND (reference sequence). The CDR3 loop spans 14 amino acids. V shed 7 bases, J shed 10 bases, and the junction held 12 bases outside the gene matches. Here the CDR3 DNA reads TGTGCCAGTACTCCATACCCCCGGACAGGGGGAGCTTTCTTT. It translates to CASTPYPRTGGAFF.

This clone was counted between two and nine times. The CDR3 sequence: CASSQDIARVNEQFF. Here the CDR3 DNA reads TGCGCCAGCAGCCAAGATATCGCCCGGGTCAATGAGCAGTTCTTC. The V gene is TRBV4-3, the J gene TRBJ2-1; D ambiguous. V gave up 0 bases and J gave up 6 bases, with 12 bases separating them. The CDR3 is made up of 15 amino acids. In germline, CDR1 is LGHNA, CDR2 YSLEER.

The CDR3 bases are TGTGCCAGTGCGGACGCGGGGAGCAATCAGCCCCAGCATTTT. It translates to CASADAGSNQPQHF. The J gene is TRBJ1-5, the V gene TRBV6-6; D not certain. Trimming removed 9 bases at V and 1 base at J, with 13 bases between. The CDR3 contains 14 residues. Per germline, CDR1 MNHNY and CDR2 SVGAGI (reference sequence).

V usage is TRBV4-2 and J usage is TRBJ2-5; tentative D call: TRBD1 (5 bases). CDR1 is LGHNA, CDR2 YNFKEQ, per germline. The CDR3 extends over 17 amino acids. V shed 3 bases and J shed 3 bases, with 20 bases lying between them. Here the CDR3 reads CASSHTVGEGVEETQYF. DNA for the CDR3: TGTGCCAGCAGCCACACAGTTGGGGAAGGGGTAGAAGAGACCCAGTACTTC.

The J gene is TRBJ1-5, the V gene TRBV6-1, with a weak D call TRBD1 (5 bases). Germline V lookup: CDR1 MNHNS, CDR2 SASEGT. The CDR3 contains 15 residues. V was trimmed by 7 bases and J by 6 bases, leaving 19 bases between them. The CDR3 DNA follows: TGTGCCAGCACCCTTCGCGGAGGGGCCGGTCAGCCCCAGCATTTT. This codes for CASTLRGGAGQPQHF.

This clone turned up a few times. The rearrangement links TRBV10-3 to TRBJ1-4; TRBD1 matches at 7 bases. This CDR3 comprises 16 residues. Trimming cost V 6 bases and J 0 bases; bases outside gene matches: 7. Germline-derived CDR1 and CDR2 are ENHRY and SYGVKD. In DNA form, the CDR3 reads TGTGCCATCAGCCTCGGGACAGCAGCAACTAATGAAAAACTGTTTTTT. Its translation: CAISLGTAATNEKLFF.

The chain links TRBV25-1 to TRBJ2-1, with a weak D call TRBD2 (5 bases). The CDR3 spans 14 residues. Trimming left V 8 bases short and J 5 bases short, with 16 bases between. The germline gives CDR1 MGHDK, CDR2 SYGVNS. CDR3 region: CASGLSGINNEQFF. CDR3 bases: TGTGCCAGCGGATTATCCGGGATAAACAATGAGCAGTTCTTC.

This chain uses TRBV10-3 with TRBJ2-1; possible D gene TRBD2, 5 bases. This CDR3 is built from 16 residues. The V gene's germline CDR1 is ENHRY and CDR2 SYGVKD. V gave up 4 bases and J gave up 0 bases, with 13 bases separating them. As DNA, the CDR3 is TGTGCCATCAGTGGTATTCGGGGTGTCTCCTACAATGAGCAGTTCTTC. It yields the protein CAISGIRGVSYNEQFF.

This chain connects TRBV27 to TRBJ1-5; 7 bases are a match to TRBD1. V shed 4 bases, J shed 3 bases, and the junction held 3 bases outside the gene matches. The CDR3 has 14 residues. CDR1 MNHEY and CDR2 SMNVEV come from the germline V gene (reference sequence). The CDR3 nucleotides read TGTGCCAGCAGTTGGACAGGCCCCAATCAGCCCCAGCATTTT. This sequence encodes CASSWTGPNQPQHF.

The chain recombines TRBV19 with TRBJ1-2; D remains unclear. Trimming stripped 11 bases from V and 0 bases from J, with 16 bases between. Germline assignment: CDR1 LNHDA and CDR2 SQIVND (reference sequence). This CDR3 contains 14 residues. CDR3 loop: CAATSGSTNYGYTF. The CDR3 nucleotides are TGTGCCGCAACCTCCGGGTCTACTAACTATGGCTACACCTTC.

The chain employs TRBV5-1 and TRBJ2-7, with TRBD2 matching 8 bases. The ends lost 3 bases at V and 3 bases at J; junction bases unmatched: 5. The CDR3 sequence is 14 residues long. In germline, CDR1 is SGHRS, CDR2 YFSETQ. DNA of the CDR3: TGCGCCAGCAGCTCGGGACTAGTTGGCTACGAGCAGTACTTC. Its translation is CASSSGLVGYEQYF.

The rearrangement uses TRBV6-5 and TRBJ1-1; 8 bases are shared with TRBD1. The junction had 4 bases not matched to a gene; V was cut back by 2 bases and J by 8 bases. The germline CDR1 and CDR2 sequences are MNHEY and SVGAGI. This CDR3 comprises 13 residues. This CDR3 reads CASSYTTGAEAFF. The CDR3 DNA follows: TGTGCCAGCAGTTACACGACAGGGGCCGAAGCTTTCTTT.

The chain combines TRBV27 with TRBJ1-4; 7 nucleotides align to TRBD1. This CDR3 has 15 amino acids. The V gene end was trimmed by 2 bases and the J gene end by 7 bases; junction bases not matched to a gene: 7. Germline V gives CDR1 MNHEY, CDR2 SMNVEV (reference sequence). CDR3 coding DNA: TGTGCCAGCAGTTTAGTGAGGGGGCTCGGTGAAAAACTGTTTTTT. Translated, it gives CASSLVRGLGEKLFF.

CDR3 bases: TGTGCCATCGAGGCCCCCTCGGGGGAGTACAATGAGCAGTTCTTC. Amino acid sequence: CAIEAPSGEYNEQFF. The chain uses TRBV21-1 and TRBJ2-1; the table's TRBD2 call for D was not verified on the DNA. TRBV21-1 is deemed a pseudogene. The length of the CDR3 is 15 residues.

This clone was observed a handful of times. Other DNA sequences of this sample code for an identical CDR3. The V gene is TRBV5-1, the J gene TRBJ1-2; 9 nucleotides line up with TRBD1. The germline CDR1 and CDR2 sequences are SGHRS and YFSETQ. The CDR3 spans 15 residues. Germline trimming cut 0 bases from V and 7 bases from J; bases unmatched to any gene: 7. The CDR3 bases are TGCGCCAGCAGCTTGGAGGGACAGGGTTCAGGTGGCTACACCTTC. This codes for CASSLEGQGSGGYTF.

The gene calls are TRBV7-2 and TRBJ2-1; D may be TRBD1 (6 bases). V was cut by 2 bases and J by 1 base, with 9 bases left in between. The CDR3 is 15 amino acids. Germline-derived CDR1 and CDR2 are SGHTA and FQGNSA. The CDR3 sequence is CASSLLTGSYNEQFF. CDR3 bases: TGTGCCAGCAGCTTATTAACAGGGTCCTACAATGAGCAGTTCTTC.

This chain's CDR3 is CASSTSPRGYTF. The CDR3 DNA sequence: TGTGCCAGTAGTACATCTCCGCGGGGCTACACCTTC. The chain combines TRBV19 with TRBJ1-2; D gene uncertain. V gave up 4 bases and J gave up 8 bases, with 11 bases separating them. CDR3 length: 12 amino acids. The germline gives CDR1 LNHDA, CDR2 SQIVND (reference sequence).

The chain links TRBV28 to TRBJ1-5; no clear D. Looked up from germline, CDR1 is MDHEN and CDR2 is SYDVKM. This CDR3 region has 14 residues. V lost 7 bases and J lost 7, with 17 bases in between. The CDR3 DNA sequence: TGTGCCAGCAAAGGAGAAGGATGGAGGCAGCCCCAGCATTTT. It is translated as CASKGEGWRQPQHF.

The CDR3 here is CASSQQTRTYEQYF. CDR3 bases: TGCGCCAGCAGCCAGCAGACTAGAACCTACGAGCAGTACTTC. The chain has TRBV4-3 and TRBJ2-5; D is perhaps TRBD2 (6 bases). Gene TRBJ2-7 matches the end of the DNA better, so the J call may be wrong. The germline V gene encodes CDR1 LGHNA and CDR2 YSLEER. CDR3 length: 14 residues.

This chain connects TRBV5-6 to TRBJ2-3, with D possibly TRBD2 on 7 matching bases. V was trimmed by 2 bases and J by 0 bases, leaving 10 bases between them. The CDR3 spans 15 residues. Germline loops: CDR1 SGHDT, CDR2 YYEEEE. This CDR3 reads CASSLEGGSTDTQYF. The CDR3, as DNA: TGTGCCAGCAGCTTAGAGGGGGGGAGCACAGATACGCAGTATTTT.